This T cell receptor beta chain derives from a study of OX40 agonist ivuxolimab in advanced cancers. Study summary: Cancers in dose escalation were hepatocellular, melanoma, renal cell and head and neck.

Concerning this clone itself: Its antigen is currently unknown.

Measured with immunoSEQ multiplex PCR; TCRdb has only the in-frame clones, and not every one. The sample has 50,000 or so clones; roughly 93% are singletons. Study-level points and caveats: CD8+ T cells averaged more expanded clones than CD4+.

Trimming stripped 8 bases from V and 2 bases from J, with 13 bases between. CDR1 is SGHAT and CDR2 is FQNNGV in the germline V gene. The CDR3 has 13 amino acids. The sample was CD4+ or CD8+ T cells sorted from blood, taken in a trial of the OX40 agonist ivuxolimab. The chain uses TRBV11-2 and TRBJ2-7, with D tentatively TRBD1 (5 bases). The TCR originated in an adult with an advanced solid tumor such as melanoma, head and neck, liver or kidney cancer. CDR3 coding DNA: TGTGCCAGCTCAACAGGCCACCCCTACGAGCAGTACTTC. Protein: CASSTGHPYEQYF. The full variable domain, completed using reference TRBV11-2 and TRBJ2-7, is EAGVAQSPRYKIIEKRQSVAFWCNPISGHATLYWYQQILGQGPKLLIQFQNNGVVDDSQLPKDRFSAERLKGVDSTLKIQPAKLEDSAVYLCASSTGHPYEQYFGPGTRLTVT.